The rows below give T cell receptor beta chains drawn from one sample of a study of shared clonotypes between healthy human individuals. Generated by immunoSEQ multiplex PCR, the TCRdb table keeps only in-frame clones and is missing some. The table has about 1 million clones, about three quarters seen once; the top ten hold 1.4% to 1.5%. Sequenced: memory CD4+ T cells sorted from blood. These receptors originate from a man aged 18-30 years in good health. Both conserved end residues are part of each CDR3. Fields, in order: clone size, J gene, V gene, CDR3 protein. Clone sizes are given selectively: once, few, many, or a class where the clone is expanded.

clone size: .
J gene: TRBJ2-3
V gene: TRBV7-8
CDR3 protein: CASSQGAGAPGDTQYF

clone size: .
J gene: TRBJ2-1
V gene: TRBV30
CDR3 protein: CAWSVLWGDEQFF

clone size: .
J gene: TRBJ2-1
V gene: TRBV2
CDR3 protein: CASSPPGLASYNEQFF

clone size: .
J gene: TRBJ1-1
V gene: TRBV20-1
CDR3 protein: CSARIGGAFF

clone size: .
J gene: TRBJ1-4
V gene: TRBV10-2
CDR3 protein: CASSAGYGEKLFF

clone size: .
J gene: TRBJ1-5
V gene: TRBV19
CDR3 protein: CASSKTESSNQPQHF

clone size: .
J gene: TRBJ2-2
V gene: TRBV15
CDR3 protein: CATSRPRGRGTGELFF

clone size: .
J gene: TRBJ2-3
V gene: TRBV5-1
CDR3 protein: CASSLANGDTQYF

clone size: .
J gene: TRBJ2-7
V gene: TRBV5-6
CDR3 protein: CASSSRLAEQYF

clone size: once
J gene: TRBJ2-5
V gene: TRBV7-2
CDR3 protein: CASSLRSLRETQYF

clone size: few
J gene: TRBJ1-1
V gene: TRBV10-3
CDR3 protein: CAIRMTGLNTEAFF

clone size: .
J gene: TRBJ1-2
V gene: TRBV5-1
CDR3 protein: CASSLGGGYGYTF

clone size: .
J gene: TRBJ2-1
V gene: TRBV5-4
CDR3 protein: CASSLGQVYNEQFF

clone size: .
J gene: TRBJ2-1
V gene: TRBV27
CDR3 protein: CASRDLYNEQFF

clone size: .
J gene: TRBJ2-1
V gene: TRBV9
CDR3 protein: CASSPGASGGAYNEQFF

clone size: .
J gene: TRBJ1-5
V gene: TRBV10-2
CDR3 protein: CASSERYQPQHF

clone size: .
J gene: TRBJ2-5
V gene: TRBV27
CDR3 protein: CASSSIFSQETQYF

clone size: .
J gene: TRBJ2-7
V gene: TRBV5-1
CDR3 protein: CASSRGREGSYEQYF

clone size: few
J gene: TRBJ2-2
V gene: TRBV7-9
CDR3 protein: CASSFGQATGELFF

clone size: few
J gene: TRBJ2-5
V gene: TRBV30
CDR3 protein: CAWSATLGGETQYF

clone size: .
J gene: TRBJ1-5
V gene: TRBV7-2
CDR3 protein: CASSWMGQGNQPQHF

clone size: few
J gene: TRBJ2-7
V gene: TRBV12-5
CDR3 protein: CASARRTGNEQYF

clone size: .
J gene: TRBJ2-1
V gene: TRBV5-1
CDR3 protein: CASSLTGGSYNEQFF

clone size: .
J gene: TRBJ2-7
V gene: TRBV28
CDR3 protein: CASRRTGLSYEQYF

clone size: .
J gene: TRBJ2-3
V gene: TRBV27
CDR3 protein: CASMDRGGRRDTQYF

clone size: .
J gene: TRBJ1-1
V gene: TRBV18
CDR3 protein: CASSGQGRTEAFF

clone size: .
J gene: TRBJ1-2
V gene: TRBV7-2
CDR3 protein: CASSTLVWGYYGYTF

clone size: few
J gene: TRBJ1-5
V gene: TRBV5-6
CDR3 protein: CASSLSGAGINQPQHF

clone size: .
J gene: TRBJ2-7
V gene: TRBV6-4
CDR3 protein: CASSGRDLAYEQYF

clone size: once
J gene: TRBJ2-3
V gene: TRBV7-2
CDR3 protein: CASSLASRRAGGTSTDTQYF

clone size: .
J gene: TRBJ2-5
V gene: TRBV7-2
CDR3 protein: CASSLKETQYF

clone size: .
J gene: TRBJ2-7
V gene: TRBV6-5
CDR3 protein: CASLRASYEQYF

clone size: .
J gene: TRBJ1-2
V gene: TRBV5-1
CDR3 protein: CASSLEGNGYGYTF